The next 4 T cell receptor beta chains were all read from a single sample in a study of T cells in Graves' hyperthyroidism and ophthalmopathy. Amplified TCR beta CDR3 regions derived from RNA transcripts. A set of HTBI primers served as the primers for a first-round RT-PCR of the TCR CDR3. Via MiXCR, TCRdb re-called the multiplex PCR reads, giving one row per CDR3 protein. Among 530,000 or so distinct CDR3 sequences listed, roughly 15% were seen once. Sequenced: blood. The receptor set was obtained from a woman under 30 with Graves' ophthalmopathy.

The CDR3 spells CASSLVVTGHSNTEAFF. The DNA for the CDR3 is TGTGCCAGCAGCTTAGTGGTAACGGGACATTCGAACACTGAAGCTTTCTTT. The rearrangement joins TRBV7-2 to TRBJ1-1; D may be TRBD1 (6 bases). The CDR3 extends over 17 amino acids. Germline V gene lookup returns CDR1 SGHTA and CDR2 FQGNSA. Trimming left V 1 base short and J 1 base short, with 16 bases between. The full variable domain, rest sourced from reference TRBV7-2 and TRBJ1-1, is GAGVSQSPSNKVTEKGKDVELRCDPISGHTALYWYRQSLGQGLEFLIYFQGNSAPDKSGLPSDRFSAERTGGSVSTLTIQRTQQEDSAVYLCASSLVVTGHSNTEAFFGQGTRLTVV.

This clonotype was detected many times. This chain joins TRBV28 and TRBJ2-2; 8 nucleotides match TRBD1. The CDR3 covers 15 residues. Germline-derived CDR1 and CDR2 are MDHEN and SYDVKM. Trimming took 6 bases from V and 2 from J; bases not matched to a gene: 5. The CDR3 nucleotides read TGTGCCAGCAGGAGACAGGGGACCAACACCGGGGAGCTGTTTTTT. Translating it yields CASRRQGTNTGELFF.

Comment on this clonotype: A read error is possible here, since a much larger clone lies one base away. The rearrangement uses TRBV20-1 and TRBJ2-1, with D uncertain. Trimming removed 1 base at V and 10 bases at J, with 8 bases between. CDR1 is DFQATT and CDR2 is SNEGSKA in the germline V gene (reference sequence). The CDR3 loop spans 11 amino acids. CDR3 bases: TGCAGTGCTAGAGGTGAGGAGGAGCAGTTCTTC. This sequence encodes CSARGEEEQFF.

The table lists this clonotype with many counts. The chain uses TRBV4-2 and TRBJ2-1; 7 nucleotides align to TRBD2. This CDR3 region has 18 residues. J gave up 4 bases and V 1 base, and 13 bases lay outside the gene matches. CDR1 and CDR2 (germline): LGHNA, YNFKEQ. In nucleotides, the CDR3 is TGTGCCAGCAGCCAAGTCAGCCGAGGGAGACTAGCTTACAATGAGCAGTTCTTC. It encodes CASSQVSRGRLAYNEQFF.